One sample yielded the 8 T cell receptor beta chains listed below, sequenced in a study of regulatory T cells in long-lasting Graves disease. Stated time point: newly diagnosed GD, antithyroid drugs for less than 3 months. Preparation of the TCR library used RNA extracted from PBMCs. Combining iRepertoire HTBI primers with Arm-PCR of CDR3 regions, the authors built TCR beta libraries. Each CDR3 protein gets one entry after TCRdb re-called the multiplex PCR reads with MiXCR. The sample contains 620,000 or so distinct CDR3 sequences, less than 20% of which appear only once. This sample also appeared in a second study, on T cells in Graves' hyperthyroidism and ophthalmopathy.

The sample was peripheral blood mononuclear cells (PBMCs), taken at new diagnosis, from a patient treated with antithyroid drugs. These receptors came from a woman between 25 and 40 years old with Graves disease.

The V call is TRBV20-1, the J call TRBJ2-7; the match to TRBD1 covers 7 bases. The length of the CDR3 is 13 residues. V lost 1 base to trimming and J lost 3 bases; unmatched junction nucleotides: 3. Germline loops: CDR1 DFQATT, CDR2 SNEGSKA (reference sequence). The CDR3 nucleotides read TGCAGTGCTAGAGGAGGGGGCGGCTACGAGCAGTACTTC. Protein product: CSARGGGGYEQYF.

This clonotype turned up a few times. V gene TRBV2 combines with J gene TRBJ2-4, with 10 positions matching TRBD1. From germline, CDR1 is SNHLY and CDR2 FYNNEI. The CDR3 sequence is 16 residues long. Unmatched junction bases numbered 8, after V lost 6 bases and J lost 3 bases. CDR3 amino acids: CASSGTGASVKNIQYF. The CDR3 nucleotides read TGTGCCAGCAGCGGGACAGGGGCGTCTGTCAAAAACATTCAGTACTTC.

The V and J genes are TRBV3-1 and TRBJ2-1, with 13 positions matching TRBD2. There are 18 residues in the CDR3. The junction had 13 bases not matched to a gene; V was cut back by 4 bases and J by 7 bases. Per the germline V gene, CDR1 is LGHDT and CDR2 is YNNKEL (reference sequence). The CDR3 spells CASSPWTSGSQEGNEQFF. The CDR3 coding sequence is TGTGCCAGCAGCCCCTGGACTAGCGGGAGTCAGGAAGGGAATGAGCAGTTCTTC.

This sequence joins TRBV18 and TRBJ1-2; D remains ambiguous. V was trimmed by 1 base and J by 5 bases, leaving 5 bases between them. The CDR3 is made up of 12 amino acids. Germline CDR1 and CDR2: KGHSH and LQKENI. CDR3 nucleotides: TGTGCCAGCTCACCACGTATGTATGGCTACACCTTC. It specifies CASSPRMYGYTF.

The CDR3, as DNA: TGTGCCAGTAGTACAACGACAGGGGTGAACACTGAAGCTTTCTTT. Its translation: CASSTTTGVNTEAFF. This chain uses TRBV19 with TRBJ1-1, with 8 bases that match TRBD1. This CDR3 is 15 amino acids long. Germline-derived CDR1 and CDR2 are LNHDA and SQIVND (reference sequence). The J segment lost 0 bases and the V segment lost 4 bases, leaving 4 bases of the junction unmatched.

This clonotype was observed once. Its ends do not fully match the called genes, so a read error is possible. The rearrangement links TRBV30 to TRBJ2-6; D perhaps matches TRBD1 (5 bases). The CDR3 has 17 amino acids. Germline CDR1 is GTSNPN and CDR2 is SVGIG (reference sequence). The CDR3 DNA reads TGCGCCTGGAGCCCGGCAGGGCCCTCGGCGGGGGCCAACGTCCTGACTTTC. It is translated as CAWSPAGPSAGANVLTF. Filled out from reference TRBV30 and TRBJ2-6, the complete variable domain reads SQTIHQWPATLVQPVGSPLSLECTVEGTSNPNLYWYRQAAGRGLQLLFYSVGIGQISSEVPQNLSASRPQDRQFILSSKKLLLSDSGFYLCAWSPAGPSAGANVLTFGAGSRLTVL.

This clonotype was recorded at least ten times. The chain joins TRBV6-1 to TRBJ2-7; TRBD1 might be the D (5 bases). This CDR3 is built from 16 residues. Germline CDR1 MNHNS, CDR2 SASEGT. V lost 2 bases, J lost 0 bases, and 14 bases lay in between. The CDR3 DNA follows: TGTGCCAGCAGTGAATCTTTAAGGGGATCCTCCTACGAGCAGTACTTC. It encodes CASSESLRGSSYEQYF.

The V gene is TRBV30, the J gene TRBJ1-2, with TRBD1 as a possible D gene (5 bases). This CDR3 has 13 amino acids. The V gene's germline CDR1 is GTSNPN and CDR2 SVGIG (reference sequence). V was clipped by 0 bases and J by 6 bases, with 11 bases between them. The CDR3 sequence: CAWSVAGTDGYTF. The CDR3 DNA is TGTGCCTGGAGTGTAGCGGGGACTGATGGCTACACCTTC.